Listed here are 21 T cell receptor beta chains from one sample, sequenced in a study of blood T cell repertoires in COVID-19. The repertoire was sequenced with immunoSEQ multiplex PCR; TCRdb's copy has only in-frame clones and lacks some. The repertoire holds 85,000 to 110,000 clones, roughly 80% seen once, with around 12% in the top ten. The sample comprised peripheral blood. The receptors stem from a human donor in a cohort sampled during active COVID-19.

V usage is TRBV11-3 and J usage is TRBJ1-1, with D possibly TRBD1 on 6 matching bases. Looked up from germline, CDR1 is SGHNT and CDR2 is YENEEA. The CDR3 runs to 15 residues. V was trimmed by 0 bases and J by 4 bases, leaving 12 bases between them. CDR3 nucleotide sequence: TGTGCCAGCAGCTTAGAGCCCACAGGGTCCACTGAAGCTTTCTTT. As protein: CASSLEPTGSTEAFF.

This clone was observed once. The chain is built from TRBV3-1 (or the pseudogene TRBV3-2) and TRBJ1-2; 9 bases line up with TRBD1. This CDR3 is built from 13 residues. Germline assignment: CDR1 LGHDT and CDR2 YNNKEL (reference sequence). V lost 2 bases, J lost 8 bases, and 3 bases stayed unmatched. The CDR3 is CASSQRTGDGYTF. The CDR3 DNA is TGTGCCAGCAGCCAACGGACAGGGGACGGCTACACCTTC.

This chain links TRBV27 with TRBJ1-2, with TRBD1 matching 10 bases. There are 14 residues in the CDR3. V trimming: 6 bases; J trimming: 7 bases; junction bases outside the gene matches: 8. CDR1 MNHEY and CDR2 SMNVEV come from the germline V gene (reference sequence). CDR3 residues: CASRTRQGAGGYTF. As DNA, the CDR3 is TGTGCCAGCAGGACGCGACAGGGGGCTGGTGGCTACACCTTC.

This sequence joins TRBV19 and TRBJ2-2; 8 bases map to TRBD2. CDR1 LNHDA and CDR2 SQIVND come from the germline V gene (reference sequence). This CDR3 is 14 amino acids long. V gave up 10 bases and J gave up 6 bases; unmatched junction bases: 10. Here the CDR3 reads CATLGWRGAGELFF. CDR3 coding DNA: TGTGCCACGCTGGGTTGGCGGGGGGCCGGGGAGCTGTTTTTT.

This clone was detected only once. The chain recombines TRBV12-5 with TRBJ1-1; D uncertain. This CDR3 contains 13 residues. V gave up 1 base and J gave up 8 bases, with 11 bases separating them. Germline CDR1 is LGHNT and CDR2 is FRNRAP. Here the CDR3 DNA reads TGTGCTAGTGGTTTGGGGGCCACGACGGAAGCTTTCTTT. This encodes CASGLGATTEAFF. Based on the CDR3 plus reference TRBV12-5 and TRBJ1-1, the full variable domain is DARVTQTPRHKVTEMGQEVTMRCQPILGHNTVFWYRQTMMQGLELLAYFRNRAPLDDSGMPKDRFSAEMPDATLATLKIQPSEPRDSAVYFCASGLGATTEAFFGQGTRLTVV.

The CDR3 nucleotides read TGCGCCAGCAGTGGCGGTGTTAGCCTGAACACTGAAGCTTTCTTT. This sequence encodes CASSGGVSLNTEAFF. The chain uses TRBV10-2 and TRBJ1-1; no clear D gene. V was trimmed by 4 bases and J by 0 bases, leaving 12 bases between them. CDR1 is WSHSY and CDR2 is SAAADI in the germline V gene. There are 15 residues in the CDR3.

The chain combines TRBV2 with TRBJ1-5; 12 bases align to TRBD1. V shed 6 bases and J 6 bases; nucleotides not matched to a gene: 6. The germline V gene encodes CDR1 SNHLY and CDR2 FYNNEI. CDR3 length equals 15 residues. The CDR3 DNA sequence: TGTGCCAGCAGCCCTGGGACAGGGGGCGGTCAGCCCCAGCATTTT. Amino acid sequence: CASSPGTGGGQPQHF.

This sequence joins TRBV18 and TRBJ1-6; the match to TRBD1 covers 8 bases. The germline V gene has CDR1 KGHSH and CDR2 LQKENI. Trimming removed 5 bases from V and 8 bases from J; junction bases left unmatched: 8. This CDR3 contains 15 residues. CDR3 loop: CASSTQGARDSPLHF. The CDR3 region has the DNA TGTGCCAGCTCAACTCAGGGGGCTAGGGATTCACCCCTCCACTTT.

The rearrangement joins TRBV3-1 (or the pseudogene TRBV3-2) to TRBJ1-2; D uncertain. Trimming left V 1 base short and J 5 bases short, with 14 bases between. The CDR3 is 15 amino acids. CDR1 is LGHDT, CDR2 YNNKEL, per germline (reference sequence). CDR3 sequence reads: CASSQGGGSQYGYTF. The CDR3 DNA reads as TGTGCCAGCAGCCAAGGCGGTGGAAGTCAATATGGCTACACCTTC.

V is TRBV5-1 and J is TRBJ2-1; TRBD2 aligns across 7 bases. The junction had 8 bases not matched to a gene; V was cut back by 0 bases and J by 8 bases. The length of the CDR3 is 15 residues. Germline V CDR1 and CDR2: SGHRS, YFSETQ. CDR3 sequence reads: CASSLAPLAGDEQFF. The CDR3 DNA reads TGCGCCAGCAGCTTGGCTCCGCTGGCGGGGGATGAGCAGTTCTTC.

The chain is built from TRBV4-1 and TRBJ2-7; possible D gene TRBD1, 6 bases. Germline V CDR1 and CDR2: MGHRA, YSYEKL. This CDR3 has 15 amino acids. Trimming pared 2 bases from V and 6 bases from J, leaving 17 bases between. In DNA form, the CDR3 reads TGCGCCAGCAGCCAAACAGGGTTCGTACGCGCCGAGCAGTACTTC. Protein: CASSQTGFVRAEQYF.

The rearrangement joins TRBV5-1 to TRBJ1-2; the D gene is possibly TRBD1 (6 bases). The germline V and J ends were trimmed by 4 bases and 5 bases, with 18 bases remaining between them. CDR3 length: 15 amino acids. Germline-derived CDR1 and CDR2 are SGHRS and YFSETQ. CDR3 in DNA: TGCGCCAGCAGCACCGGGACAAGGGGGTATTATGGCTACACCTTC. This gives the protein CASSTGTRGYYGYTF.

V usage is TRBV6-2 or TRBV6-3 and J usage is TRBJ2-7; TRBD1 matches 7 bases. J lost 0 bases, V lost 0 bases, and 8 bases had no gene match. The CDR3 has 17 residues. CDR1 and CDR2 (germline): MNHEY, SVGEGT. Here the CDR3 DNA reads TGTGCCAGCAGTTACTCGCCCGGCAGGGGGAACTCCTACGAGCAGTACTTC. It is translated as CASSYSPGRGNSYEQYF.

The chain joins TRBV19 to TRBJ1-6; the D gene is possibly TRBD1 (6 bases). The CDR3 has 19 residues. Between the trimmed V and J ends, which lost 7 bases and 0 bases, there was a span of 22 bases. Germline V lookup: CDR1 LNHDA, CDR2 SQIVND (reference sequence). CDR3 nucleotides: TGTGCCAGTACTTCCATCGGTGGGACACCGAGCTCCTATAATTCACCCCTCCACTTT. Protein product: CASTSIGGTPSSYNSPLHF.

The V gene is TRBV2, the J gene TRBJ1-3; D gene unclear. The germline CDR1 and CDR2 sequences are SNHLY and FYNNEI. The V end was cut by 7 bases, the J end by 2 bases, with 9 bases between. The CDR3 totals 13 residues. In DNA form, the CDR3 reads TGTGCCAGCATCCGCGAGGCTGGAAACACCATATATTTT. As protein: CASIREAGNTIYF.

The chain couples TRBV6-5 to TRBJ1-4, with D hard to call. Germline lookup yields CDR1 MNHEY and CDR2 SVGAGI. V was pared by 2 bases and J by 10 bases, with 17 bases between. The CDR3 loop spans 15 amino acids. The CDR3 sequence is CASSYPTQEARKLFF. Here the CDR3 DNA reads TGTGCCAGCAGTTACCCCACCCAGGAGGCGCGAAAACTGTTTTTT.

The V gene is TRBV30, the J gene TRBJ1-6, with D unresolved. This CDR3 region has 14 residues. Germline assignment: CDR1 GTSNPN and CDR2 SVGIG (reference sequence). Between the trimmed V and J ends, which lost 3 bases and 0 bases, there was a span of 6 bases. The DNA for the CDR3 is TGTGCCTGGAGGCCTACCTCCTATAATTCACCCCTCCACTTT. It is translated as CAWRPTSYNSPLHF.

This clone was picked up one time. The chain combines TRBV7-2 with TRBJ2-1; 10 bases map to TRBD2. J lost 5 bases, V lost 7 bases, and 11 bases had no gene match. The CDR3 is 16 amino acids. The germline gives CDR1 SGHTA, CDR2 FQGNSA. CDR3 DNA sequence: TGTGCCAGCACCCCTCAAAGCGGGGGGGTCAACAATGAGCAGTTCTTC. This codes for CASTPQSGGVNNEQFF.

The V and J genes are TRBV19 and TRBJ2-7; 9 nucleotides agree with TRBD2. CDR1 is LNHDA, CDR2 SQIVND, per germline (reference sequence). The CDR3 length is 16 residues. V lost 6 bases to trimming and J lost 5 bases; unmatched junction nucleotides: 14. The DNA for the CDR3 is TGTGCCAGTAGGACCACCGGGACTAGCCGTCTCGACGAGCAGTACTTC. This gives the protein CASRTTGTSRLDEQYF.

The chain is built from TRBV5-1 and TRBJ2-5; the match to TRBD1 covers 7 bases. Germline values: CDR1 SGHRS, CDR2 YFSETQ. The CDR3 extends over 13 amino acids. V shed 5 bases, J shed 3 bases, and the junction held 4 bases outside the gene matches. CDR3 in amino acids: CASRSGTEETQYF. In nucleotides, the CDR3 is TGCGCCAGCAGGTCTGGGACAGAAGAGACCCAGTACTTC. The whole variable domain, remainder taken from reference TRBV5-1 and TRBJ2-5, is KAGVTQTPRYLIKTRGQQVTLSCSPISGHRSVSWYQQTPGQGLQFLFEYFSETQRNKGNFPGRFSGRQFSNSRSEMNVSTLELGDSALYLCASRSGTEETQYFGPGTRLLVL.

The V gene is TRBV7-2, the J gene TRBJ1-1; TRBD1 matches at 8 bases. The CDR3 extends over 13 amino acids. Germline V gene sequence: CDR1 SGHTA, CDR2 FQGNSA. With 2 bases clipped from V and 7 bases from J, the junction kept 3 bases outside the gene matches. Here the CDR3 DNA reads TGTGCCAGCAGCTTACCCGGGACAGGTGAAGCTTTCTTT. This gives the protein CASSLPGTGEAFF.